Presented here are 22 T cell receptor beta chains from one specimen sequenced in a study of blood T cell repertoires in COVID-19. TCRdb keeps only in-frame clones here, not all; method: immunoSEQ multiplex PCR. The data contain about 140,000 clones, over 70% of them singletons. The source material was PBMCs or T cells enriched from blood (not recorded which). The receptors shown here come from a man aged 65-85 years who had been exposed to COVID-19.

This clone was seen a handful of times. The DNA of the CDR3 is TGTGCCAGCAGTGAAGCTATAGCGCCGAACACCGGGGAGCTGTTTTTT. This encodes CASSEAIAPNTGELFF. The rearrangement uses TRBV6-1 and TRBJ2-2; maybe TRBD2 (5 bases). Trimming stripped 0 bases from V and 0 bases from J, with 8 bases between. The germline CDR1 and CDR2 sequences are MNHNS and SASEGT. The CDR3 covers 16 residues.

The rearrangement links TRBV5-1 to TRBJ2-7, with TRBD1 matching 8 bases. V was pared by 4 bases and J by 5 bases, with 8 bases of the junction left unmatched. This CDR3 contains 14 residues. CDR1 and CDR2 from the germline V gene are SGHRS and YFSETQ. DNA for the CDR3: TGCGCCAGCAGCACGGGAACAGGGGGAAACGAGCAGTACTTC. Translation gives CASSTGTGGNEQYF.

The gene calls are TRBV9 and TRBJ1-3; 10 nucleotides line up with TRBD1. Germline lookup yields CDR1 SGDLS and CDR2 YYNGEE. J was trimmed by 3 bases and V by 6 bases; bases with no gene match: 3. CDR3 size: 14 residues. The CDR3 loop reads CASTTGGFGNTIYF. The CDR3 region has the DNA TGTGCCAGCACGACAGGGGGCTTTGGAAACACCATATATTTT.

This rearrangement joins TRBV13 to TRBJ2-7; D is perhaps TRBD1 (5 bases). The CDR3 runs to 13 residues. In germline, CDR1 is PRHDT, CDR2 FYEKMQ (reference sequence). Trimming took 0 bases from V and 2 from J, leaving 5 bases between them. For the CDR3, the DNA is TGTGCCAGCAGCTTAGGGGACACCTACGAGCAGTACTTC. Amino acids: CASSLGDTYEQYF.

The count of this clone is one. The rearrangement links TRBV30 to TRBJ2-6; possible D gene TRBD1, 5 bases. The length of the CDR3 is 14 residues. Germline CDR1 and CDR2: GTSNPN and SVGIG (reference sequence). With 4 bases removed from V and 3 bases from J, the gap between germline ends came to 10 bases. DNA for the CDR3: TGTGCCTGGACAGGGAATCGTGGGGCCAACGTCCTGACTTTC. It yields the protein CAWTGNRGANVLTF.

The V and J genes are TRBV7-7 and TRBJ2-3, with 13 bases identical to TRBD2. Germline loops: CDR1 SSHAT, CDR2 FNYEAQ (reference sequence). The CDR3 is made up of 15 amino acids. Trimming removed 4 bases from V and 3 bases from J; junction bases left unmatched: 1. CDR3 in DNA: TGTGCCAGCAGCTCGACTAGCGGGGGGACAGATACGCAGTATTTT. It codes for CASSSTSGGTDTQYF.

This chain joins TRBV5-1 and TRBJ1-1; D gene ambiguous. Germline CDR1 is SGHRS and CDR2 is YFSETQ. The CDR3 has 13 residues. Trimming took 6 bases from V and 2 from J, leaving 11 bases between them. The CDR3 DNA sequence: TGCGCCAGCACACCCCAGGATAACACTGAAGCTTTCTTT. It specifies CASTPQDNTEAFF.

The V gene is TRBV29-1, the J gene TRBJ1-4; tentatively, D is TRBD1 (6 bases). The germline CDR1 and CDR2 sequences are SQVTM and ANQGSEA. The CDR3 totals 13 residues. V gave up 5 bases and J gave up 5 bases, with 12 bases separating them. The CDR3, as DNA: TGCAGCGTTTCCTGGGGGGGCAATGAAAAACTGTTTTTT. Translating gives CSVSWGGNEKLFF.

In this sample, this clone turned up once. DNA of the CDR3: TGTGCCACCAGTGATTTAGAGCGGATTAGCACAGATACGCAGTATTTT. Residues: CATSDLERISTDTQYF. The chain recombines TRBV24-1 with TRBJ2-3, with TRBD2 as a possible D gene (5 bases). The CDR3 has 16 amino acids. CDR1 KGHDR and CDR2 SFDVKD come from the germline V gene. Trimming pared 1 base from V and 0 bases from J, leaving 10 bases between.

The chain couples TRBV12-3 or TRBV12-4 to TRBJ2-5, with D possibly matching TRBD2 (6 bases). The length of the CDR3 is 12 residues. The V end was cut by 4 bases, the J end by 9 bases, with 12 bases between. CDR3 protein: CASSSGTEPQYF. CDR3 nucleotides: TGTGCCAGCAGTTCCGGGACTGAGCCCCAGTACTTC.

V is TRBV6-2 or TRBV6-3 and J is TRBJ1-5; TRBD1 aligns across 7 bases. J was trimmed by 1 base and V by 7 bases; bases with no gene match: 10. This CDR3 region has 16 residues. CDR1 and CDR2 from the germline V gene are MNHEY and SVGEGT. CDR3 in amino acids: CASTPVQGVSNQPQHF. CDR3 nucleotides: TGTGCCAGCACCCCCGTGCAGGGGGTGAGCAATCAGCCCCAGCATTTT.

This clone showed up just once. The chain recombines TRBV18 with TRBJ2-1, with D possibly being TRBD2 (5 bases). Germline assignment: CDR1 KGHSH and CDR2 LQKENI. V lost 3 bases to trimming and J lost 1 base, with 10 bases between them. This CDR3 has 15 amino acids. The CDR3 loop is CASSPRRESYNEQFF. The CDR3 nucleotides are TGTGCCAGCTCACCCCGAAGGGAGTCCTACAATGAGCAGTTCTTC.

The rearrangement joins TRBV4-3 to TRBJ2-7; 7 bases fit TRBD2. The CDR3 is 13 residues long. Germline trimming cut 0 bases from V and 4 bases from J; bases unmatched to any gene: 0. Germline lookup yields CDR1 LGHNA and CDR2 YSLEER. CDR3 sequence (DNA): TGCGCCAGCAGCCAAGAAGCGGGGTACGAGCAGTACTTC. Protein product: CASSQEAGYEQYF.

This clone was counted between two and nine times. The chain uses TRBV7-2 and TRBJ1-2, with D tentatively TRBD1 (6 bases). This CDR3 has 15 residues. Between the trimmed V and J ends, which lost 5 bases and 8 bases, there was a span of 21 bases. Germline values: CDR1 SGHTA, CDR2 FQGNSA. The DNA of the CDR3 is TGTGCCAGCAGCCTTGCTCGGGACAACTTAGGAGGCTACACCTTC. This gives the protein CASSLARDNLGGYTF.

The gene calls are TRBV5-1 and TRBJ2-7, with a weak D call TRBD2 (7 bases). This CDR3 comprises 16 residues. CDR1 and CDR2 (germline): SGHRS, YFSETQ. V was cut by 3 bases and J by 3 bases, with 19 bases left in between. Written as DNA, the CDR3 is TGCGCCAGCAGCTCGATGGGGGCTAGCGGCTTCTACGAGCAGTACTTC. It yields the protein CASSSMGASGFYEQYF. The full variable domain, in which reference TRBV5-1 and TRBJ2-7 provide the parts outside the CDR3, is KAGVTQTPRYLIKTRGQQVTLSCSPISGHRSVSWYQQTPGQGLQFLFEYFSETQRNKGNFPGRFSGRQFSNSRSEMNVSTLELGDSALYLCASSSMGASGFYEQYFGPGTRLTVT.

The rearrangement uses TRBV7-2 and TRBJ1-5, with TRBD1 matching 10 bases. CDR3 length equals 16 residues. V lost 5 bases to trimming and J lost 1 base; unmatched junction nucleotides: 5. Germline CDR1 is SGHTA and CDR2 is FQGNSA. The CDR3 nucleotides read TGTGCCAGCAGCGACAGGGGGCGGAGGAGCAATCAGCCCCAGCATTTT. It is translated as CASSDRGRRSNQPQHF.

This clone was detected only once. The rearrangement links TRBV6-5 to TRBJ1-6; the D is unclear. This CDR3 contains 11 residues. Germline CDR1 and CDR2: MNHEY and SVGAGI. The V and J ends lost 10 bases and 17 bases respectively, with 18 bases between them. CDR3 sequence reads: CATRTTSPVHF. The CDR3 DNA sequence: TGTGCCACCAGGACGACAAGTCCTGTCCACTTT.

The chain employs TRBV19 and TRBJ1-4; D remains ambiguous. Trimming stripped 5 bases from V and 4 bases from J, with 17 bases between. Germline V lookup: CDR1 LNHDA, CDR2 SQIVND (reference sequence). This CDR3 is 16 amino acids long. The CDR3 loop reads CASSSGRRRLNEKLFF. Here the CDR3 DNA reads TGTGCCAGTAGTTCCGGAAGGAGACGGCTTAATGAAAAACTGTTTTTT.

V is TRBV7-6 and J is TRBJ1-5; a possible D gene is TRBD1 (6 bases). Germline CDR1 reads SGHVS; CDR2 reads FNYEAQ. The ends were cut back, 5 bases at V and 2 bases at J, with 10 bases in the middle. The CDR3 spans 14 residues. CDR3 in amino acids: CASSEGGGNQPQHF. CDR3 nucleotide sequence: TGTGCCAGCAGCGAAGGGGGTGGCAATCAGCCCCAGCATTTT. The variable domain in full, completed from reference TRBV7-6 and TRBJ1-5, reads GAGVSQSPRYKVTKRGQDVALRCDPISGHVSLYWYRQALGQGPEFLTYFNYEAQQDKSGLPNDRFSAERPEGSISTLTIQRTEQRDSAMYRCASSEGGGNQPQHFGDGTRLSIL.

The chain recombines TRBV9 with TRBJ2-7; 8 nucleotides agree with TRBD2. CDR1 and CDR2 from the germline V gene are SGDLS and YYNGEE. CDR3 length equals 15 residues. V shed 5 bases, J shed 2 bases, and the junction held 9 bases outside the gene matches. The CDR3 DNA sequence: TGTGCCAGCAGTTCTGGCGGGACTAGTACCTACGAGCAGTACTTC. This sequence encodes CASSSGGTSTYEQYF.

The V call is TRBV7-8, the J call TRBJ2-2; 13 bases line up with TRBD2. The CDR3 consists of 17 residues. The V segment lost 3 bases and the J segment 6 bases; nucleotides outside the gene matches: 7. The germline CDR1 and CDR2 sequences are SGHVS and FQNEAQ. The CDR3 is CASSFSGLAGDPGELFF. DNA for the CDR3: TGTGCCAGCAGCTTTTCTGGACTAGCGGGAGACCCCGGGGAGCTGTTTTTT.

This clone was observed a handful of times. The gene calls are TRBV5-4 and TRBJ1-6; a weak D match, TRBD1 (5 bases). The germline V and J ends were trimmed by 0 bases and 7 bases, with 17 bases remaining between them. The CDR3 has 17 residues. The germline gives CDR1 SGHNT, CDR2 YYREEE (reference sequence). The DNA for the CDR3 is TGTGCCAGCAGCTTGGGTTCAGGGTCGGGGGTGAATTCACCCCTCCACTTT. Amino acid sequence: CASSLGSGSGVNSPLHF.